This T cell receptor beta chain was identified in a study of shared clonotypes between healthy human individuals. General observations from the study: Shared clonotypes across all four donors exceeded non-shared ones in generation probability. Sharing of clonotypes among donors was expected to vary with sequencing depth.

The CDR3 contains 16 residues. Germline V gene data show CDR1 as SGHTA and CDR2 as FQGTGA. Between the trimmed V and J ends, which lost 8 bases and 5 bases, there was a span of 22 bases. CD45RO negativity and positive selection for CCR7 defined naive CD8 cells, a population that excluded terminally differentiated effector memory CD45RA+ cells. In its sample, this clone was seen once. Its antigen remains unknown. Sorted-subset replicate PCRs used around 200 ng DNA, about 30,000 T cell genomes. Original processing notes: Junction-only immunoSEQ sequences carried no quality scores, so filtering differed. Assay: immunoSEQ multiplex PCR; the TCRdb copy retains only in-frame clones and omits some. Clone size and V and J calls were adopted from that table, with D and trimming inferred from the DNA. Here the sample spans hundreds of thousands of clones, 92% being singletons.

V and J are TRBV7-3 and TRBJ2-1; TRBD1 is a possible D gene (5 bases). This sequence originates from a man aged 25 to 45 in good health. The specimen was naive CD8+ T cells sorted from blood. CDR3 nucleotides: TGTGCCAGCTCACTATTCGGGCGGACAAATAACAATGAGCAGTTCTTC. Translating it yields CASSLFGRTNNNEQFF.